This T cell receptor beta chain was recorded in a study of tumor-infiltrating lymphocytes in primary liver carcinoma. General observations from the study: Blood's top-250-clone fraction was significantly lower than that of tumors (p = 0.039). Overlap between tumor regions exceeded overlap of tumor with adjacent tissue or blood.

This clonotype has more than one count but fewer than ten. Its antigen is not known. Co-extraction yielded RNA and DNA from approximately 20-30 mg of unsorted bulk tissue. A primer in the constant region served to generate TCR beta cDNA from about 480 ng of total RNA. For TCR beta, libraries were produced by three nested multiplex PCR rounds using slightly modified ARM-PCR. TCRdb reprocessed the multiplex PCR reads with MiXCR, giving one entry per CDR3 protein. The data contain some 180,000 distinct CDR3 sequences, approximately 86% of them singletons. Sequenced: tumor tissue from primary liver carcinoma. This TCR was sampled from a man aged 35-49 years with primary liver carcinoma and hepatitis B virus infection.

CDR3 coding DNA: TGTGCCAGTAGTTTACGATGGACAAGGGAAAACGAGCAGTACTTC. This sequence encodes CASSLRWTRENEQYF. The chain joins TRBV11-2 to TRBJ2-7; perhaps TRBD1 as D (5 bases). Between the trimmed V and J ends, which lost 9 bases and 5 bases, there was a span of 23 bases. Germline V gene lookup returns CDR1 SGHAT and CDR2 FQNNGV. The CDR3 runs to 15 residues.